This T cell receptor (beta chain) was found in a study of blood T cell repertoires in COVID-19. Across the whole study: The United States, Italy and Spain were the sources of the acute and convalescent COVID-19 samples.

This CDR3 spans 13 amino acids. V was pared by 2 bases and J by 5 bases, with 12 bases between. Looked up from germline, CDR1 is GTSNPN and CDR2 is SVGIG (reference sequence). The study assigned cohorts using participant-reported clinical history. Repertoires were generated with immunoSEQ multiplex PCR, while TCRdb's copy carries only in-frame clones and drops some. The table has approximately 400,000 clones, about four fifths seen once; the top ten hold around 5%. The sequence was obtained from a woman in her 50s who had recovered from COVID-19. The specimen was PBMCs or T cells enriched from blood (not recorded which). The chain carries TRBV30 and TRBJ1-1, with a tentative D call TRBD1 (5 bases). The CDR3 DNA follows: TGTGCCTGGAGTTTGGGGCTGGGGACTGAAGCTTTCTTT. Its protein is CAWSLGLGTEAFF.